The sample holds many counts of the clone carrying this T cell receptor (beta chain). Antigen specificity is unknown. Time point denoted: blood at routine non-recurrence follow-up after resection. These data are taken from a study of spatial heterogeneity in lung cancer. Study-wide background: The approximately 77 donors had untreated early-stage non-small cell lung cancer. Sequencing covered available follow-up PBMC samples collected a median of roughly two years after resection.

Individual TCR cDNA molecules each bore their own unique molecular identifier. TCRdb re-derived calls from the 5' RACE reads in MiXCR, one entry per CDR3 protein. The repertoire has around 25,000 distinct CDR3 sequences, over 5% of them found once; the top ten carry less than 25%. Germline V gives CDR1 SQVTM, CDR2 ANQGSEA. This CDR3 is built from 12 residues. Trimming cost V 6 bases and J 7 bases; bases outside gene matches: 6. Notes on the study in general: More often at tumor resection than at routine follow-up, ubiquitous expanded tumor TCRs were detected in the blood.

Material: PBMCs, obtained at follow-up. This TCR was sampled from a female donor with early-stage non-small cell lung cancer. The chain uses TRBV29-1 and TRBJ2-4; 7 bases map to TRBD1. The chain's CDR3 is CSVRQGSNIQYF. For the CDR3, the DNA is TGCAGCGTACGACAGGGTAGCAACATTCAGTACTTC.